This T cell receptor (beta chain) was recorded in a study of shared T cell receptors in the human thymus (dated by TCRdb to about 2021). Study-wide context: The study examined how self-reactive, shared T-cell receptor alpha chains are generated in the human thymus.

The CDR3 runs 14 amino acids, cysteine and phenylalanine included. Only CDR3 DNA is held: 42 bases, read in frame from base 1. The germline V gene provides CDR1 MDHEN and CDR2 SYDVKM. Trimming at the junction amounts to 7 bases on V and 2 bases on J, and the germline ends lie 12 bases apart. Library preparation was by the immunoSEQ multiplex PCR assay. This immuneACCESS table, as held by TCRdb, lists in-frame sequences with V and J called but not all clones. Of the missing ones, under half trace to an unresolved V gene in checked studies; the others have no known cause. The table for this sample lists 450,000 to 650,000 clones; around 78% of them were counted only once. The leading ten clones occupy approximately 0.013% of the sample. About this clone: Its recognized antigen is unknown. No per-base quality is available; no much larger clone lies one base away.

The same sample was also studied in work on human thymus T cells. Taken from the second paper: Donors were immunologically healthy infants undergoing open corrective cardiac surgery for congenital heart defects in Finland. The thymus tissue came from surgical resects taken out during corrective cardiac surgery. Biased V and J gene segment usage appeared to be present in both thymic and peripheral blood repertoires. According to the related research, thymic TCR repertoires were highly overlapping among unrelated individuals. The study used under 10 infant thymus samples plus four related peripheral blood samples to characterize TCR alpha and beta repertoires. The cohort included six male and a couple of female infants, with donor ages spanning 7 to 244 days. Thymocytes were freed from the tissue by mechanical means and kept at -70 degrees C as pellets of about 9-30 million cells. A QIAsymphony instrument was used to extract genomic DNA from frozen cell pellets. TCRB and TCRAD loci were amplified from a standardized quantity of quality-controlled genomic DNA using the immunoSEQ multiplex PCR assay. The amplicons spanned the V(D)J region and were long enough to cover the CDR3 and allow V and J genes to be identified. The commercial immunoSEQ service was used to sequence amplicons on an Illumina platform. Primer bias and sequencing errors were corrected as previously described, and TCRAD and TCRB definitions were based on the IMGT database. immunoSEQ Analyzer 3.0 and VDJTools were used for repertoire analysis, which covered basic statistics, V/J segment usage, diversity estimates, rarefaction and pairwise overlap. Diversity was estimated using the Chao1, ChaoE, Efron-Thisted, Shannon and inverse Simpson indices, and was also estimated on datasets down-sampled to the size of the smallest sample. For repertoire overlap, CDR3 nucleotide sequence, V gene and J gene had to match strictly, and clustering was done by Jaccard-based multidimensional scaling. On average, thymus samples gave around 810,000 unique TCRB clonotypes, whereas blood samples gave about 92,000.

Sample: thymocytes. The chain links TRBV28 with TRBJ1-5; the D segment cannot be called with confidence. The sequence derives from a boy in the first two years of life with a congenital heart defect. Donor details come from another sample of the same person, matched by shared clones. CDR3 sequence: CASTPGCGNQPQHF. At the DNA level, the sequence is TGTGCCAGCACCCCGGGGTGCGGCAATCAGCCCCAGCATTTT.